The entry that follows covers one T cell receptor (beta chain) sequence. The sample originates from a study of T-cell reconstitution after alpha-beta-depleted transplantation in children. Trimming removed 6 bases from V and 0 bases from J; junction bases left unmatched: 9. The CDR3 runs to 15 residues. Per the germline V gene, CDR1 is DFQATT and CDR2 is SNEGSKA (reference sequence). It was with unique molecular identifiers that the TCRbeta library was prepared. TCRdb reprocessed the PCR reads with MiXCR, giving one entry per CDR3 protein. The table shows about half a million distinct CDR3 sequences, with roughly an eighth occurring only once.

This TCR was recovered from a human donor who donated a stem cell graft to a child with combined immunodeficiency. The sample here was PBMCs from the stem cell graft donor, taken from the stem cell graft. The chain carries TRBV20-1 and TRBJ2-3, with TRBD1 matching over 7 bases. The CDR3 spells CSATPDRMSTDTQYF. The CDR3 DNA is TGCAGTGCCACCCCGGACAGGATGAGCACAGATACGCAGTATTTT.